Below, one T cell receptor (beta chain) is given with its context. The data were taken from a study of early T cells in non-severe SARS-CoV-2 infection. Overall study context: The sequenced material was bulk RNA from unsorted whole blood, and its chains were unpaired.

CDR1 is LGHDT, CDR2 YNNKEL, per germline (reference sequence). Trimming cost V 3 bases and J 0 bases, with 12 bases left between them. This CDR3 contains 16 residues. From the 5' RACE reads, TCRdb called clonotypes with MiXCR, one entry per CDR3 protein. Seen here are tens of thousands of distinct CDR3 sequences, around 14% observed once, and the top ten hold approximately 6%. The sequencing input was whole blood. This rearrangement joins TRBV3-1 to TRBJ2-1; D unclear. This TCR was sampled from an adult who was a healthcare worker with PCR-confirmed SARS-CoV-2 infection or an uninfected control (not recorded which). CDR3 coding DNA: TGTGCCAGCAGCCATTTCATCCCCAGCTCCTACAATGAGCAGTTCTTC. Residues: CASSHFIPSSYNEQFF.